This is a list of T cell receptor beta chains from one sample in a study of shared clonotypes between healthy human individuals. The method was immunoSEQ multiplex PCR; TCRdb's version includes in-frame clones alone and lacks a portion of them. The sample contains about 1 million clones, about 75% of which appear only once. Sequencing used memory CD4+ T cells sorted from blood. These TCRs come from a young man in good health. The CDR3 runs from the conserved cysteine through the conserved F or W. Fields, in order: J gene, clone size, V gene, D gene, CDR3 protein, CDR3 DNA. A D gene is named only where the DNA matches it firmly. Rows may omit the clone size; those that give it use once, few, many or a size class.

j_call: TRBJ1-2
clone_size: -
v_call: TRBV28
d_call: -
cdr3_aa: CASSPSGSGRKMGGYTF
cdr3_nt: TGTGCCAGCAGTCCGTCGGGTTCCGGGCGCAAAATGGGTGGCTACACCTTC

j_call: TRBJ2-7
clone_size: -
v_call: TRBV7-2
d_call: -
cdr3_aa: CASSRDGIGLSLTYEQYF
cdr3_nt: TGTGCCAGCAGCCGGGACGGGATAGGCCTATCCCTTACCTACGAGCAGTACTTC

j_call: TRBJ1-1
clone_size: -
v_call: TRBV6-5
d_call: -
cdr3_aa: CASSVTPGTEAFF
cdr3_nt: TGTGCCAGCAGCGTGACGCCAGGGACTGAAGCTTTCTTT

j_call: TRBJ1-6
clone_size: few
v_call: TRBV14
d_call: -
cdr3_aa: CASSQRDNSGNSPLHF
cdr3_nt: TGTGCCAGCAGCCAAAGGGACAACTCGGGGAATTCACCCCTCCACTTT

j_call: TRBJ1-1
clone_size: -
v_call: TRBV6-1
d_call: -
cdr3_aa: CASKQDNKGTEAFF
cdr3_nt: TGTGCCAGTAAGCAAGACAATAAGGGCACTGAAGCTTTCTTT

j_call: TRBJ2-3
clone_size: many
v_call: TRBV6-1
d_call: -
cdr3_aa: CASSPTRAANTQYF
cdr3_nt: TGTGCCAGCAGCCCCACCCGGGCCGCTAATACGCAGTATTTT

j_call: TRBJ1-4
clone_size: -
v_call: TRBV19
d_call: -
cdr3_aa: CATWDRGATEKLFF
cdr3_nt: TGTGCCACTTGGGACCGAGGAGCCACTGAAAAACTGTTTTTT

j_call: TRBJ1-5
clone_size: -
v_call: TRBV30
d_call: TRBD1
cdr3_aa: CAWSDRDLEPQHF
cdr3_nt: TGTGCCTGGAGCGACAGGGATTTGGAGCCCCAGCATTTT

j_call: TRBJ2-1
clone_size: -
v_call: TRBV19
d_call: -
cdr3_aa: CASSTGDAYNEQFF
cdr3_nt: TGTGCCAGTAGTACCGGGGACGCTTACAATGAGCAGTTCTTC

j_call: TRBJ1-2
clone_size: -
v_call: TRBV2
d_call: -
cdr3_aa: CASIRETLYGYTF
cdr3_nt: TGTGCCAGCATACGCGAGACCCTATATGGCTACACCTTC

j_call: TRBJ2-3
clone_size: -
v_call: TRBV5-1
d_call: TRBD2
cdr3_aa: CASSLGSGSLGTDTQYF
cdr3_nt: TGCGCCAGCAGCTTAGGTAGCGGGAGTTTGGGCACAGATACGCAGTATTTT

j_call: TRBJ1-2
clone_size: -
v_call: TRBV6-1
d_call: -
cdr3_aa: CASSEEGYYGYTF
cdr3_nt: TGTGCCAGCAGTGAAGAAGGGTACTATGGCTACACCTTC

j_call: TRBJ2-7
clone_size: -
v_call: TRBV19
d_call: TRBD2
cdr3_aa: CASSPLLAGGSYEQYF
cdr3_nt: TGTGCCAGTAGCCCCTTACTAGCGGGAGGTTCCTACGAGCAGTACTTC

j_call: TRBJ1-1
clone_size: -
v_call: TRBV6-5
d_call: -
cdr3_aa: CASLLWQLEAFF
cdr3_nt: TGTGCCAGCCTCCTTTGGCAACTTGAAGCTTTCTTT

j_call: TRBJ2-1
clone_size: -
v_call: TRBV10-3
d_call: TRBD2
cdr3_aa: CAISGTSGASGEQFF
cdr3_nt: TGTGCCATCAGTGGGACTAGCGGTGCGAGTGGTGAGCAGTTCTTC

j_call: TRBJ2-1
clone_size: -
v_call: TRBV2
d_call: TRBD2
cdr3_aa: CASSDLAGAYNEQFF
cdr3_nt: TGTGCCAGCAGTGATCTAGCGGGAGCTTACAATGAGCAGTTCTTC

j_call: TRBJ2-5
clone_size: -
v_call: TRBV11-2
d_call: TRBD2
cdr3_aa: CASRSLLDSGRSETQYF
cdr3_nt: TGTGCCAGCAGGTCCCTCCTGGATAGCGGGAGGTCCGAGACCCAGTACTTC

j_call: TRBJ2-1
clone_size: few
v_call: TRBV7-2
d_call: TRBD1
cdr3_aa: CASSLAQGVYNEQFF
cdr3_nt: TGTGCCAGCAGCTTAGCACAGGGGGTGTACAATGAGCAGTTCTTC

j_call: TRBJ2-2
clone_size: -
v_call: TRBV9
d_call: -
cdr3_aa: CASNRRSGELFF
cdr3_nt: TGTGCCAGCAACAGACGATCCGGGGAGCTGTTTTTT

j_call: TRBJ2-5
clone_size: -
v_call: TRBV5-1
d_call: TRBD2
cdr3_aa: CASSPSGAQETQYF
cdr3_nt: TGCGCCAGCAGCCCAAGCGGGGCTCAAGAGACCCAGTACTTC

j_call: TRBJ2-1
clone_size: -
v_call: TRBV7-2
d_call: -
cdr3_aa: CASSLALERVNEQFF
cdr3_nt: TGTGCCAGCAGCTTAGCGCTAGAAAGGGTGAATGAGCAGTTCTTC

j_call: TRBJ2-7
clone_size: -
v_call: TRBV5-5
d_call: -
cdr3_aa: CASSHAGTSGYEQYF
cdr3_nt: TGTGCCAGCAGCCACGCCGGGACTTCGGGCTACGAGCAGTACTTC

j_call: TRBJ2-3
clone_size: once
v_call: TRBV2
d_call: -
cdr3_aa: CASNGRSTDTQYF
cdr3_nt: TGTGCCAGCAATGGGCGATCCACAGATACGCAGTATTTT

j_call: TRBJ2-7
clone_size: -
v_call: TRBV7-9
d_call: TRBD1
cdr3_aa: CASSSTRQGANEQYF
cdr3_nt: TGTGCCAGCAGCTCCACCCGACAGGGGGCGAACGAGCAGTACTTC

j_call: TRBJ1-4
clone_size: -
v_call: TRBV7-9
d_call: -
cdr3_aa: CASSFAATNEKLFF
cdr3_nt: TGTGCCAGCAGCTTTGCCGCAACTAATGAAAAACTGTTTTTT

j_call: TRBJ2-7
clone_size: -
v_call: TRBV11-2
d_call: -
cdr3_aa: CASSSSGGYYEQYF
cdr3_nt: TGTGCCAGCAGCTCTTCCGGGGGCTACTACGAGCAGTACTTC

j_call: TRBJ1-2
clone_size: -
v_call: TRBV27
d_call: TRBD1
cdr3_aa: CASSREGGTYGYTF
cdr3_nt: TGTGCCAGCAGTAGGGAAGGGGGCACCTATGGCTACACCTTC

j_call: TRBJ1-1
clone_size: -
v_call: TRBV5-6
d_call: -
cdr3_aa: CASSLRAAYVLNTEAFF
cdr3_nt: TGTGCCAGCAGCCTAAGGGCGGCGTACGTCCTGAACACTGAAGCTTTCTTT

j_call: TRBJ2-1
clone_size: -
v_call: TRBV30
d_call: -
cdr3_aa: CAWSLRGGGEQFF
cdr3_nt: TGTGCCTGGTCGCTTCGGGGAGGGGGTGAGCAGTTCTTC

j_call: TRBJ2-3
clone_size: -
v_call: TRBV7-2
d_call: -
cdr3_aa: CASSLSVSNTQYF
cdr3_nt: TGTGCCAGCAGCTTATCTGTTTCGAATACGCAGTATTTT

j_call: TRBJ1-1
clone_size: -
v_call: TRBV5-6
d_call: -
cdr3_aa: CASSTPTGNTEAFF
cdr3_nt: TGTGCCAGCAGCACCCCGACAGGGAACACTGAAGCTTTCTTT

j_call: TRBJ2-7
clone_size: -
v_call: TRBV6-4
d_call: -
cdr3_aa: CASSGFREQYF
cdr3_nt: TGTGCCAGCAGTGGTTTTAGGGAGCAGTACTTC

j_call: TRBJ1-3
clone_size: -
v_call: TRBV30
d_call: -
cdr3_aa: CAWSGDHSGNTIYF
cdr3_nt: TGTGCCTGGAGTGGAGACCACTCTGGAAACACCATATATTTT

j_call: TRBJ2-5
clone_size: -
v_call: TRBV7-9
d_call: -
cdr3_aa: CASTLTPGRETQYF
cdr3_nt: TGTGCCAGCACCTTGACCCCAGGGAGAGAGACCCAGTACTTC

j_call: TRBJ1-1
clone_size: many
v_call: TRBV5-1
d_call: -
cdr3_aa: CASSLGADTNTEAFF
cdr3_nt: TGCGCCAGCAGCTTGGGAGCGGACACGAACACTGAAGCTTTCTTT

j_call: TRBJ2-7
clone_size: -
v_call: TRBV27
d_call: TRBD2
cdr3_aa: CASSRTSGGAYEQYF
cdr3_nt: TGTGCCAGCAGCCGAACTAGCGGGGGGGCGTACGAGCAGTACTTC

j_call: TRBJ2-1
clone_size: -
v_call: TRBV28
d_call: TRBD2
cdr3_aa: CASSLGSSGESGEQFF
cdr3_nt: TGTGCCAGCAGTTTGGGGTCTAGCGGGGAGTCGGGTGAGCAGTTCTTC

j_call: TRBJ1-2
clone_size: -
v_call: TRBV28
d_call: TRBD1
cdr3_aa: CASSFSSGQGYGYTF
cdr3_nt: TGTGCCAGCAGTTTTAGCTCGGGACAGGGCTATGGCTACACCTTC

j_call: TRBJ1-2
clone_size: -
v_call: TRBV2
d_call: -
cdr3_aa: CASSELGYDGYTF
cdr3_nt: TGTGCCAGCAGTGAGCTGGGCTATGACGGCTACACCTTC

j_call: TRBJ1-2
clone_size: -
v_call: TRBV7-2
d_call: -
cdr3_aa: CASSLRGETGYTF
cdr3_nt: TGTGCCAGCAGCCTAAGGGGGGAAACTGGCTACACCTTC

j_call: TRBJ1-5
clone_size: -
v_call: TRBV7-2
d_call: -
cdr3_aa: CASTLTDRLGQPQHF
cdr3_nt: TGTGCCAGCACCTTAACCGACAGGTTGGGGCAGCCCCAGCATTTT

j_call: TRBJ1-6
clone_size: few
v_call: TRBV10-3
d_call: TRBD1
cdr3_aa: CAISGQGYSPLHF
cdr3_nt: TGTGCCATCAGTGGACAGGGCTATTCACCCCTCCACTTT